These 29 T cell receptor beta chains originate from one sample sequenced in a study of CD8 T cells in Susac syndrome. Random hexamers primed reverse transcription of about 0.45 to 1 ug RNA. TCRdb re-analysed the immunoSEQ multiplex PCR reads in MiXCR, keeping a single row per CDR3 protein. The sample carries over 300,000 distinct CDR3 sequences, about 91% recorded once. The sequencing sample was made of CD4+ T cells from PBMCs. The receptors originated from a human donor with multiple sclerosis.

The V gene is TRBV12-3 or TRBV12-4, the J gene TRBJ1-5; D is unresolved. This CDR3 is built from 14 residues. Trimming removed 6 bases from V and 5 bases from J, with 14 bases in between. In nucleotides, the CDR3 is TGTGCCAGCAGGGAAAATACGGTTGATCAGCCCCAGCATTTT. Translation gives CASRENTVDQPQHF.

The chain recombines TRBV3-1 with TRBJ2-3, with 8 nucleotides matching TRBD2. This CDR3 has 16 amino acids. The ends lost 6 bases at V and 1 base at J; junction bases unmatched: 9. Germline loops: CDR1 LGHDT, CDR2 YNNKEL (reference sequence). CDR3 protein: CASSRSAGAGTDTQYF. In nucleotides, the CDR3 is TGTGCCAGCAGTCGATCAGCGGGAGCCGGCACAGATACGCAGTATTTT.

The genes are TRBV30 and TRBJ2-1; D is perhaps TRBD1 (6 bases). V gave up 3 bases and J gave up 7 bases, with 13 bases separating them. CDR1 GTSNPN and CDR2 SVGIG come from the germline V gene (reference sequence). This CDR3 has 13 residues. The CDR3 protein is CAWSYTGKNEQFF. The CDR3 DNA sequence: TGTGCCTGGAGCTATACAGGGAAGAATGAGCAGTTCTTC. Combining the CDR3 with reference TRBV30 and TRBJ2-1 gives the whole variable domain SQTIHQWPATLVQPVGSPLSLECTVEGTSNPNLYWYRQAAGRGLQLLFYSVGIGQISSEVPQNLSASRPQDRQFILSSKKLLLSDSGFYLCAWSYTGKNEQFFGPGTRLTVL.

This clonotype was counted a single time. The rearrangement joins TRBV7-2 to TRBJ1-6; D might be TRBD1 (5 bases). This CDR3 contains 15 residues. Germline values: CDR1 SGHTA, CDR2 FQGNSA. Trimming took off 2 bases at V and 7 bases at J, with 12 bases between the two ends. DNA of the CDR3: TGTGCCAGCAGCTTATTCGGGGGAACCAATTCACCCCTCCACTTT. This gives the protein CASSLFGGTNSPLHF.

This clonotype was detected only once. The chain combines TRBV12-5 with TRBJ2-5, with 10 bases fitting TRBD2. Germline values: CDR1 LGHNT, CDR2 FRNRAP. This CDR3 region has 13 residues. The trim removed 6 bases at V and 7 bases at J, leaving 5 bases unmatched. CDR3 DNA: TGTGCTAGTGGCCCTAGCGGGAGCGGGACCCAGTACTTC. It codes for CASGPSGSGTQYF.

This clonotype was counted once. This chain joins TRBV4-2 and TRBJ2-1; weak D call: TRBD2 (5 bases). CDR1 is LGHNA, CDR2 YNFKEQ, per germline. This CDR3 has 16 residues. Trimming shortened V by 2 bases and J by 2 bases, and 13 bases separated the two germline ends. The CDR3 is CASSQPLVFTYNEQFF. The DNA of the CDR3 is TGTGCCAGCAGCCAACCACTAGTGTTTACCTACAATGAGCAGTTCTTC.

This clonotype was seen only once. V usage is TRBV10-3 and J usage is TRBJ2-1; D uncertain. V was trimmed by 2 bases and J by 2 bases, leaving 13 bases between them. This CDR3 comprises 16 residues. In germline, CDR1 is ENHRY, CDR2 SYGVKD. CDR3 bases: TGTGCCATCAGTGAGGTGGTGGCTAGTACCTACAATGAGCAGTTCTTC. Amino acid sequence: CAISEVVASTYNEQFF.

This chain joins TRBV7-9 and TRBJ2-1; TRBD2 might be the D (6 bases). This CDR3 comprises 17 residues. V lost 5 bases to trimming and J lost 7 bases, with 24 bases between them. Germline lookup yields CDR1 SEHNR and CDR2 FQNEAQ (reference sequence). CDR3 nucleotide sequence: TGTGCCAGCAGCCACCCCCCCCAGCTAGCGTTAGGGAATGAGCAGTTCTTC. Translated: CASSHPPQLALGNEQFF.

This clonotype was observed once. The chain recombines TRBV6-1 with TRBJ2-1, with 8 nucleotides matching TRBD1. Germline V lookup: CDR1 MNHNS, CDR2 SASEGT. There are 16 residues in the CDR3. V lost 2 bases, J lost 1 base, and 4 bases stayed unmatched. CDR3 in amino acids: CASSEQGASSYNEQFF. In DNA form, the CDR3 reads TGTGCCAGCAGTGAACAGGGGGCATCGTCCTACAATGAGCAGTTCTTC.

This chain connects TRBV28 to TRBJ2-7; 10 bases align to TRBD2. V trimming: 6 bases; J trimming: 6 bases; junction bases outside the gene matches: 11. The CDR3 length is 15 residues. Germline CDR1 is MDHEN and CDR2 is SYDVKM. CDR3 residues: CASSHLASGSLEQYF. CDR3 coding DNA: TGTGCCAGCAGCCATCTCGCTAGCGGGAGTCTCGAGCAGTACTTC.

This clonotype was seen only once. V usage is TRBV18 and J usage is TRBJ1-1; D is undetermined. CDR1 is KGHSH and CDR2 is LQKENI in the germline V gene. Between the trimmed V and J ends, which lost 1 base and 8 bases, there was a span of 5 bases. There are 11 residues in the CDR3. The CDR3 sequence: CASSPLVEAFF. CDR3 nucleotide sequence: TGTGCCAGCTCACCACTGGTCGAAGCTTTCTTT.

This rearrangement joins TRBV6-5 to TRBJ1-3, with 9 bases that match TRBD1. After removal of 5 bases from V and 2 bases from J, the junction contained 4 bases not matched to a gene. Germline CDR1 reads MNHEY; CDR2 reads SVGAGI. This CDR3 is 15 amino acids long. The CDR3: CASSARDRAGNTIYF. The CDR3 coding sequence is TGTGCCAGCAGTGCCCGGGACAGGGCTGGAAACACCATATATTTT.

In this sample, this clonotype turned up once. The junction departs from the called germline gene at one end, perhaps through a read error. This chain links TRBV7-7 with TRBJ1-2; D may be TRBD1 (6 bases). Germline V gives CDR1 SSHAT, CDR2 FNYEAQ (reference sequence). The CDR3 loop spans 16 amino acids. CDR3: CASSLRPRGRVWGYTF. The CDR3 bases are TGTGCTAGCAGCTTAAGGCCCAGGGGTAGGGTCTGGGGCTACACCTTC.

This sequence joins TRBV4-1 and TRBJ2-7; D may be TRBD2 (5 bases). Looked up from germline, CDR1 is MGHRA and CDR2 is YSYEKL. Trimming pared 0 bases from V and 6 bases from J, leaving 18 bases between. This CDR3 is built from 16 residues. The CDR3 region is CASSQDEAGPDFEQYF. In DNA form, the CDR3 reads TGCGCCAGCAGCCAAGATGAGGCCGGACCGGACTTCGAGCAGTACTTC.

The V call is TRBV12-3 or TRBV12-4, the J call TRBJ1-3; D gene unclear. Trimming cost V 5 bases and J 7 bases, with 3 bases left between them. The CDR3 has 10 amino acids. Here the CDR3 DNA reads TGTGCCAGCAGTCGGAACACCATATATTTT. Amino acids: CASSRNTIYF.

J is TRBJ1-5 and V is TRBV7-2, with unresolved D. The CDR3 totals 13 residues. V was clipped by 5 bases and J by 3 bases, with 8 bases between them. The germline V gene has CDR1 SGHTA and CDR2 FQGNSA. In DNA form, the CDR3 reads TGTGCCAGCAGCGCGCGACACAATCAGCCCCAGCATTTT. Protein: CASSARHNQPQHF.

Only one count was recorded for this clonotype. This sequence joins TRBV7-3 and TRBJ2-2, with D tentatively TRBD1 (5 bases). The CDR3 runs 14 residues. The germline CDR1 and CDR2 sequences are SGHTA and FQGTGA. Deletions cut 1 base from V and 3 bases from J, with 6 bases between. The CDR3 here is CASSLNRHTGELFF. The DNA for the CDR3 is TGTGCCAGCAGCTTAAACAGGCACACCGGGGAGCTGTTTTTT.

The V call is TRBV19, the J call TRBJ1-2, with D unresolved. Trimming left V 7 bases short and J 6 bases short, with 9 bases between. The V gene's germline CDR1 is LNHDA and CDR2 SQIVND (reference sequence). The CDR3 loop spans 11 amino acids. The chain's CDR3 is CASIGGNGYTF. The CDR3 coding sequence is TGTGCCAGTATCGGTGGAAATGGCTACACCTTC.

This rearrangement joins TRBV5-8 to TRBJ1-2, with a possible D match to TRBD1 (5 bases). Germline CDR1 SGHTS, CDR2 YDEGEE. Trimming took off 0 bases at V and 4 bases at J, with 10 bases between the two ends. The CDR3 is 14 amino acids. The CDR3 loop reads CASSLGGRVYGYTF. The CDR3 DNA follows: TGTGCCAGCAGCTTGGGGGGCAGGGTCTATGGCTACACCTTC.

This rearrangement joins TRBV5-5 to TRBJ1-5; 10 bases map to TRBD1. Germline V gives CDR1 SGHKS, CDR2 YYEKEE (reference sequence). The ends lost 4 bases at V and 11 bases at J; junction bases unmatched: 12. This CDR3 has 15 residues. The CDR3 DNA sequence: TGTGCCAGCAGCGTAGGGACAGGGGCTGGCCAGGCCCAGCATTTT. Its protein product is CASSVGTGAGQAQHF.

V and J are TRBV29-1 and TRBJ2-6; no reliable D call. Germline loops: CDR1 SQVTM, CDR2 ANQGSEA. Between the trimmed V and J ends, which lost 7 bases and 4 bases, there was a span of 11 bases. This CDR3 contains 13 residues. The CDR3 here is CSATTTGANVLTF. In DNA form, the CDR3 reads TGCAGCGCCACCACGACCGGGGCCAACGTCCTGACTTTC.

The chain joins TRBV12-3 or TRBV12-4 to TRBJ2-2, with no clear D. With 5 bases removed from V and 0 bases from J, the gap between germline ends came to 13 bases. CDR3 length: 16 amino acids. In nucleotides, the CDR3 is TGTGCCAGCAGTCCTCTGGGGTTCGCGAACACCGGGGAGCTGTTTTTT. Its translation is CASSPLGFANTGELFF.

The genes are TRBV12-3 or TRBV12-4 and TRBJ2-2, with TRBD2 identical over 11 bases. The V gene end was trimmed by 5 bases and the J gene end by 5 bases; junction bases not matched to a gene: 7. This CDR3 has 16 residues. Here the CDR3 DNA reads TGTGCCAGCAGTACCCTGCTAGCGGGGGGAACCGGGGAGCTGTTTTTT. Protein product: CASSTLLAGGTGELFF.

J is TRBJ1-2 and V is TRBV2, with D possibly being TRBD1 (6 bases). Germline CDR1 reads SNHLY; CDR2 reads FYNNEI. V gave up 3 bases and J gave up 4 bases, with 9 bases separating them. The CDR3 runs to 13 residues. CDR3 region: CASSDGGPYGYTF. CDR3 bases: TGTGCCAGCAGTGATGGGGGCCCCTATGGCTACACCTTC.

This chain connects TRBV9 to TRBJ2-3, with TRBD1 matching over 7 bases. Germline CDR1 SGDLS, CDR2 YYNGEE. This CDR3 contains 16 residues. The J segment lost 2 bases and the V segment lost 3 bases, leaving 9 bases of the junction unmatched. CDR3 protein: CASSATGYPLTDTQYF. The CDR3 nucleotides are TGTGCCAGCAGCGCGACAGGGTACCCCCTCACAGATACGCAGTATTTT.

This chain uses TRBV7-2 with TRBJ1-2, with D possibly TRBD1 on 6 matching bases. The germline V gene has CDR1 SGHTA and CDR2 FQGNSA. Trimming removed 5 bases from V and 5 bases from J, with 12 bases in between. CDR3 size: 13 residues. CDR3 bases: TGTGCCAGCAGCAGGGACACTATGTATGGCTACACCTTC. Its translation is CASSRDTMYGYTF.

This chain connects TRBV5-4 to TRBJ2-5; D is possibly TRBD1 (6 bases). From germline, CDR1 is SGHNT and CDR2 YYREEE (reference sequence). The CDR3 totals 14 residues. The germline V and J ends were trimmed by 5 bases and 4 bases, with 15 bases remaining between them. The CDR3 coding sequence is TGTGCCAGCAGATCCTGGACAGCCGGAGAGACCCAGTACTTC. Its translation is CASRSWTAGETQYF. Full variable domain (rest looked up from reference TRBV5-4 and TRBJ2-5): ETGVTQSPTHLIKTRGQQVTLRCSSQSGHNTVSWYQQALGQGPQFIFQYYREEENGRGNFPPRFSGLQFPNYSSELNVNALELDDSALYLCASRSWTAGETQYFGPGTRLLVL.

CDR3 bases: TGTGCCAGCAAGTCCGGCCTAGCGAGTGATACGCAGTATTTT. Protein product: CASKSGLASDTQYF. The J gene is TRBJ2-3, the V gene TRBV2, with D possibly matching TRBD2 (6 bases). V dropped 7 bases and J dropped 6 bases, with 17 bases sitting between them. Germline assignment: CDR1 SNHLY and CDR2 FYNNEI. The CDR3 sequence is 14 residues long. The complete variable domain, with remaining parts taken from reference TRBV2 and TRBJ2-3, reads EPEVTQTPSHQVTQMGQEVILRCVPISNHLYFYWYRQILGQKVEFLVSFYNNEISEKSEIFDDQFSVERPDGSNFTLKIRSTKLEDSAMYFCASKSGLASDTQYFGPGTRLTVL.

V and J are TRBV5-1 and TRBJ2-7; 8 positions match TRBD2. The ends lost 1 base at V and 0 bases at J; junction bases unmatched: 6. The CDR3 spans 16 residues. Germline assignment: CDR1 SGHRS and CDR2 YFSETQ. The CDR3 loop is CASSLSRLASSYEQYF. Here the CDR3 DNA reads TGCGCCAGCAGCTTGTCGCGACTAGCGAGCTCCTACGAGCAGTACTTC.